The present entry profiles one TCR beta chain with its context. Its antigen specificity is not known. Base qualities were left out, and no much larger clone turns up one base away. The record originates from a study of shared T cell receptors in the human thymus (dated by TCRdb to the early 2020s). General notes on the study: The study examined how self-reactive, shared T-cell receptor alpha chains are generated in the human thymus.

The cysteine opens and the phenylalanine closes a CDR3 of 16 amino acids. The sequence is cut down to CDR3 DNA, 48 bases in frame from base 1. As encoded in the germline V gene (reference sequence), CDR1 is SEHNR while CDR2 is FQNEAQ. The junction carries 14 bases between V and J, which are trimmed by 5 bases and 0 bases respectively. The method was the immunoSEQ multiplex PCR assay. Held by TCRdb, this immuneACCESS table contains in-frame sequences only and omits some clones. Under half of the omission traces to an unresolved V gene where checked; the cause of the rest is unknown. Counted in this sample were 640,000 or so clones; around 87% of them appeared once. The ten largest clones capture roughly 0.0089% of the sample. The sample was also linked to a second study, of human thymus T cells. That second publication adds: In Finland, the donors were immunologically healthy infants who were having open corrective cardiac surgery for congenital heart defects. Thymus tissue was obtained as surgical resects removed during corrective cardiac surgery. Usage of V and J gene segments appeared to be biased in both the thymic and the peripheral blood repertoires. The related research found that thymic TCR repertoires overlapped highly between unrelated individuals. The study used seven to nine infant thymus samples plus four related peripheral blood samples to characterize TCR alpha and beta repertoires. Donor ages ranged from about 7 to 244 days, and the cohort comprised six male and a couple of female infants. Thymocytes were released mechanically from tissue and stored at -70 °C as pellets of roughly 9.5-31 million cells. A QIAsymphony instrument was used to extract genomic DNA from the frozen cell pellets. The immunoSEQ multiplex PCR assay was used to amplify the TCRB and TCRAD loci from a standardized quantity of quality-controlled genomic DNA. The amplicons covered the V(D)J region and were long enough to include the CDR3 and to identify the V and J genes. Through the commercial immunoSEQ service, the amplicons were sequenced on an Illumina platform. Primer bias and sequencing errors were corrected as previously described, and TCRAD and TCRB were defined on the basis of the IMGT database. The repertoires were analysed using immunoSEQ Analyzer 3.0 and VDJTools for basic statistics, V/J segment usage, diversity estimates, rarefaction and pairwise overlap. To estimate diversity, the Chao1, ChaoE, Efron-Thisted, Shannon and inverse Simpson indices were applied, and diversity was also estimated on datasets down-sampled to the smallest sample. For repertoire overlap, CDR3 nucleotide sequence, V gene and J gene had to match strictly, and clustering was done by Jaccard-based multidimensional scaling. Thymus samples yielded on average about 810,000 unique TCRB clonotypes, compared with some 83,000 from blood samples.

The receptor was isolated from a boy under three years old with a congenital heart defect. Donor details come from another sample of the same person, matched by shared clones. Sequencing was performed on thymocytes. The chain was built from TRBV7-9 and TRBJ2-1; the D gene remains uncertain. The nucleotide sequence reads TGTGCCAGCAGCCCGCAACAGTTTAGCTCCTACAATGAGCAGTTCTTC. It specifies CASSPQQFSSYNEQFF. Reference TRBV7-9 and TRBJ2-1 proteins supply the regions before and after the CDR3; the full variable domain is: DTGVSQNPRHKITKRGQNVTFRCDPISEHNRLYWYRQTLGQGPEFLTYFQNEAQLEKSRLLSDRFSAERPKGSFSTLEIQRTEQGDSAMYLCASSPQQFSSYNEQFFGPGTRLTVL.